One and the same sample provided the 15 T cell receptor beta chains below, sequenced in a study of control samples from healthy donors and cancer patients. Sequencing used immunoSEQ multiplex PCR; TCRdb keeps in-frame clones, though not all of them. The sample holds about 98,000 clones, roughly 82% seen once. The sample consisted of blood. These receptor sequences come from a man in his 60s in good health.

The chain links TRBV10-3 to TRBJ1-2; weak D call: TRBD1 (5 bases). The length of the CDR3 is 14 residues. Trimming cost V 5 bases and J 3 bases, with 13 bases left between them. In germline, CDR1 is ENHRY, CDR2 SYGVKD. CDR3 nucleotide sequence: TGTGCCATCAGTCCTCAGGGCGGTGACTATGGCTACACCTTC. Translating gives CAISPQGGDYGYTF.

This chain uses TRBV7-2 with TRBJ1-1; D perhaps matches TRBD1 (5 bases). Germline CDR1 is SGHTA and CDR2 is FQGNSA. The CDR3 is made up of 13 amino acids. V was clipped by 4 bases and J by 3 bases, with 9 bases between them. CDR3 in DNA: TGTGCCAGCAGCTCAGGGTGGGACACTGAAGCTTTCTTT. It yields the protein CASSSGWDTEAFF.

The V and J genes are TRBV13 and TRBJ2-3; the D is unclear. Germline lookup yields CDR1 PRHDT and CDR2 FYEKMQ (reference sequence). This CDR3 region has 15 residues. V was shortened by 0 bases and J by 3 bases, with 10 bases between the two germline ends. The CDR3 loop reads CASSLGPLGTDTQYF. In DNA form, the CDR3 reads TGTGCCAGCAGCTTAGGACCTCTCGGGACAGATACGCAGTATTTT. Combining the CDR3 with reference TRBV13 and TRBJ2-3 gives the whole variable domain AAGVIQSPRHLIKEKRETATLKCYPIPRHDTVYWYQQGPGQDPQFLISFYEKMQSDKGSIPDRFSAQQFSDYHSELNMSSLELGDSALYFCASSLGPLGTDTQYFGPGTRLTVL.

This clone is deemed medium-sized. Other DNA sequences in this specimen translate into the identical CDR3. The chain employs TRBV5-4 and TRBJ1-6; maybe TRBD1 (5 bases). CDR1 is SGHNT and CDR2 is YYREEE in the germline V gene (reference sequence). This CDR3 is built from 14 residues. The ends were cut back, 0 bases at V and 9 bases at J, with 10 bases in the middle. CDR3 protein: CASSLEGLGSPLHF. CDR3 bases: TGTGCCAGCAGCTTGGAGGGGCTAGGTTCACCCCTCCACTTT.

The V call is TRBV10-3, the J call TRBJ2-3; possibly TRBD2 for D (5 bases). CDR3 length: 17 amino acids. V was shortened by 0 bases and J by 2 bases, with 15 bases between the two germline ends. Germline CDR1 reads ENHRY; CDR2 reads SYGVKD. The CDR3 DNA follows: TGTGCCATCAGTGAGTCAAGGTGGGAGCTTTTCACAGATACGCAGTATTTT. Translation: CAISESRWELFTDTQYF.

J is TRBJ1-4 and V is TRBV6-5; D perhaps matches TRBD1 (6 bases). CDR3 length equals 15 residues. Trimming took 6 bases from V and 8 from J, leaving 19 bases between them. CDR1 is MNHEY, CDR2 SVGAGI, per germline. The CDR3 spells CASRSTGRAEEKLFF. The CDR3 DNA reads as TGTGCCAGCAGATCTACAGGGAGGGCGGAAGAAAAACTGTTTTTT.

The rearrangement joins TRBV11-2 to TRBJ2-1; 9 bases are shared with TRBD1. The CDR3 runs to 16 residues. Germline assignment: CDR1 SGHAT and CDR2 FQNNGV. J lost 10 bases, V lost 6 bases, and 16 bases had no gene match. For the CDR3, the DNA is TGTGCCAGCAGTTCCTACAGGGGGCGCTCAGGTAGCGAGCAGTTCTTC. It yields the protein CASSSYRGRSGSEQFF.

This clone appeared a few times. CDR3 nucleotide sequence: TGTGCCAGCAGTTCCCGACAGATCTCTGGCTACACCTTC. It yields the protein CASSSRQISGYTF. This chain joins TRBV27 and TRBJ1-2, with a weak D call TRBD1 (5 bases). Germline-derived CDR1 and CDR2 are MNHEY and SMNVEV (reference sequence). Trimming left V 4 bases short and J 7 bases short, with 13 bases between. This CDR3 is 13 amino acids long.

This clone has only one observation. The gene calls are TRBV4-2 and TRBJ2-1; TRBD2 aligns across 7 bases. The CDR3 contains 16 residues. V lost 4 bases and J lost 4; bases outside the gene matches: 10. The germline V gene encodes CDR1 LGHNA and CDR2 YNFKEQ. The CDR3 DNA sequence: TGTGCCAGCAGCCCCCGTAAGGCTAGCGGATACAATGAGCAGTTCTTC. Its translation is CASSPRKASGYNEQFF.

The chain couples TRBV6-5 to TRBJ1-1; D is uncertain. The CDR3 length is 13 residues. The V gene lost 2 bases and the J gene lost 4 bases, with 8 bases spanning the gap. Germline lookup yields CDR1 MNHEY and CDR2 SVGAGI. CDR3 in DNA: TGTGCCAGCAGTTACAACCGGGGCACTGAAGCTTTCTTT. This codes for CASSYNRGTEAFF.

J is TRBJ2-1 and V is TRBV9; D might be TRBD2 (8 bases). Germline V gene lookup returns CDR1 SGDLS and CDR2 YYNGEE. There are 18 residues in the CDR3. V was trimmed by 0 bases and J by 3 bases, leaving 19 bases between them. CDR3 nucleotide sequence: TGTGCCAGCAGCGTAGAGGGGGCAGCGGGAGTTAGCTACAATGAGCAGTTCTTC. The encoded protein is CASSVEGAAGVSYNEQFF.

The chain carries TRBV7-8 and TRBJ1-3; weak D call: TRBD1 (5 bases). Germline lookup yields CDR1 SGHVS and CDR2 FQNEAQ. V lost 5 bases and J lost 0, with 11 bases in between. This CDR3 spans 15 amino acids. The CDR3 is CASSHGTASGNTIYF. As DNA, the CDR3 is TGTGCCAGCAGCCACGGGACGGCCTCTGGAAACACCATATATTTT.

The CDR3 sequence is CASSQTGRETQYF. CDR3 coding DNA: TGTGCCAGCTCTCAGACAGGGAGAGAGACCCAGTACTTC. This chain joins TRBV18 and TRBJ2-5, with 7 bases identical to TRBD1. With V trimmed by 6 bases and J by 4 bases, 5 bases remained unmatched. Germline V gene lookup returns CDR1 KGHSH and CDR2 LQKENI. The CDR3 covers 13 residues. Full variable domain (rest looked up from reference TRBV18 and TRBJ2-5): NAGVMQNPRHLVRRRGQEARLRCSPMKGHSHVYWYRQLPEEGLKFMVYLQKENIIDESGMPKERFSAEFPKEGPSILRIQQVVRGDSAAYFCASSQTGRETQYFGPGTRLLVL.

The CDR3 region is CASSLPSGQDILHF. The CDR3 nucleotides read TGTGCCAGCAGTCTCCCTTCGGGACAGGACATACTCCACTTT. The V gene is TRBV5-6, the J gene TRBJ1-6; 8 nucleotides align to TRBD1. Germline loops: CDR1 SGHDT, CDR2 YYEEEE. J was trimmed by 16 bases and V by 5 bases; bases with no gene match: 14. The CDR3 is 14 residues long. The variable domain in full, with the rest retrieved from reference TRBV5-6 and TRBJ1-6, is DAGVTQSPTHLIKTRGQQVTLRCSPKSGHDTVSWYQQALGQGPQFIFQYYEEEERQRGNFPDRFSGHQFPNYSSELNVNALLLGDSALYLCASSLPSGQDILHFGNGTRLTVT.

This clone was seen a few times. The genes are TRBV5-6 and TRBJ1-2; D not resolved. CDR1 and CDR2 from the germline V gene are SGHDT and YYEEEE. V gave up 3 bases and J gave up 6 bases, with 12 bases separating them. CDR3 length: 13 residues. CDR3 loop: CASSSGGRDGYTF. DNA of the CDR3: TGTGCCAGCAGCTCTGGTGGGAGGGATGGCTACACCTTC.